This T cell receptor beta chain originates from a study of cytomegalovirus exposure and HLA in healthy donors. Study-wide findings and caveats: V- and J-gene trimming in TCR beta was tied to a missense DCLRE1C variant by an analysis performed later. A few CMV-associated chains were confirmed in vitro to be specific for CMV antigens. TRBV6-2, TRBV6-3 and some other V segments were unresolvable in 87-base-pair reads.

Remarks on this clone: The antigen is not known.

Primers included in the PCR were 60 Vbeta and 13 Jbeta primers. Sequencing used immunoSEQ multiplex PCR; TCRdb keeps in-frame clones, though not all of them. The repertoire holds around 49,000 clones, with about 78% as singletons. The CDR3 consists of 14 residues. V shed 3 bases, J shed 2 bases, and the junction held 4 bases outside the gene matches. From germline, CDR1 is SGHKS and CDR2 YYEKEE (reference sequence). The TCR comes from a man aged 30 to 39 in good health and CMV-seropositive. The chain recombines TRBV5-5 with TRBJ1-2, with 7 nucleotides matching TRBD1. Material for sequencing was PBMCs. CDR3 protein: CASSSTTGNYGYTF. CDR3 DNA: TGTGCCAGCAGCTCCACGACAGGGAACTATGGCTACACCTTC.